The 15 T cell receptor beta chains listed next were all sequenced from one sample in a study of T cell repertoires in cytomegalovirus infection. For these TCRs, the target antigens are not known. TCRdb reprocessed the reads with MiXCR, giving one entry per CDR3 protein. The table has around 89,000 distinct CDR3 sequences, 25% to 30% seen once. The material sequenced was CD8+ T cells from cultured PBMCs, taken from culture after CMV antigen stimulation. These receptors all come from a human donor in good health (CMV status not recorded). Some clones in this sample may be carry-over from other donors' samples.

V and J are TRBV28 and TRBJ2-7; 10 positions agree with TRBD2. CDR3 length: 18 residues. The germline CDR1 and CDR2 sequences are MDHEN and SYDVKM. V lost 8 bases, J lost 4 bases, and 20 bases stayed unmatched. The CDR3 coding sequence is TGTGCCAGCGAATCACCTCGGGGTAGGGCTAGCGGGGGTTACGAGCAGTACTTC. Residues: CASESPRGRASGGYEQYF.

The sample holds a few counts of this clonotype. The chain recombines TRBV2 with TRBJ1-1; D unclear. V lost 9 bases to trimming and J lost 6 bases, with 17 bases between them. The germline CDR1 and CDR2 sequences are SNHLY and FYNNEI. CDR3 length: 13 residues. The CDR3 here is CARRFWGSSEAFF. The CDR3 coding sequence is TGTGCCAGGAGATTCTGGGGATCTTCTGAAGCTTTCTTT.

The chain carries TRBV25-1 and TRBJ1-6; 8 positions match TRBD1. The J segment lost 8 bases and the V segment lost 1 base, leaving 7 bases of the junction unmatched. CDR3 length equals 16 residues. Germline CDR1 and CDR2: MGHDK and SYGVNS. The CDR3 loop reads CASSEWGRGLDSPLHF. The CDR3 DNA reads as TGTGCCAGCAGTGAATGGGGCAGGGGGCTTGATTCACCCCTCCACTTT.

The chain has TRBV4-2 and TRBJ2-3; a weak D match, TRBD2 (7 bases). Per germline, CDR1 LGHNA and CDR2 YNFKEQ. With 0 bases removed from V and 0 bases from J, the gap between germline ends came to 19 bases. This CDR3 has 19 residues. The CDR3 loop is CASSQEGGSGLSSTDTQYF. CDR3 DNA: TGTGCCAGCAGCCAAGAAGGGGGTAGCGGGCTTTCCAGCACAGATACGCAGTATTTT.

The chain uses TRBV2 and TRBJ1-1; TRBD1 might be the D (5 bases). Looked up from germline, CDR1 is SNHLY and CDR2 is FYNNEI. V dropped 8 bases and J dropped 6 bases, with 16 bases sitting between them. The CDR3 has 13 residues. CDR3 in DNA: TGTGCCAGCGGGGGGGGGTCCCTCGCTGAAGCTTTCTTT. Protein sequence: CASGGGSLAEAFF.

CDR3 amino acids: CATSYSREIINTGELFF. The CDR3 DNA follows: TGTGCCACCAGTTATAGCAGGGAGATTATTAACACCGGGGAGCTGTTTTTT. The chain joins TRBV24-1 to TRBJ2-2, with D perhaps being TRBD1 or TRBD2 (5 bases each). The length of the CDR3 is 17 residues. Germline V CDR1 and CDR2: KGHDR, SFDVKD. V was shortened by 6 bases and J by 2 bases, with 18 bases between the two germline ends.

The sample holds one count of this clonotype. This chain uses TRBV4-1 with TRBJ2-1, with D hard to call. Germline V lookup: CDR1 MGHRA, CDR2 YSYEKL. There are 12 residues in the CDR3. The V end lost 1 base, the J end lost 8 bases, and 6 bases lay between the germline ends. In nucleotides, the CDR3 is TGCGCCAGCAGCCAAGGGTCAGATGAGCAGTTCTTC. It specifies CASSQGSDEQFF.

V gene TRBV12-5 combines with J gene TRBJ1-4; 7 positions match TRBD1. Germline loops: CDR1 LGHNT, CDR2 FRNRAP. V lost 5 bases, J lost 4 bases, and 10 bases stayed unmatched. This CDR3 contains 16 residues. The CDR3 is CASGPSPTGLNEKLFF. The CDR3 nucleotides are TGTGCTAGTGGTCCGAGCCCGACAGGGCTTAATGAAAAACTGTTTTTT.

This clonotype was counted ten times or more. The chain recombines TRBV5-1 with TRBJ2-1; D uncertain. Germline lookup yields CDR1 SGHRS and CDR2 YFSETQ. The CDR3 runs to 12 residues. Trimming took 1 base from V and 8 from J, leaving 7 bases between them. This chain's CDR3 is CASSLFLDEQFF. CDR3 nucleotide sequence: TGCGCCAGCAGCTTGTTTCTGGATGAGCAGTTCTTC.

This CDR3 reads CASSSGTDGYEQYF. In DNA form, the CDR3 reads TGTGCCAGCAGTTCCGGGACTGACGGTTACGAGCAGTACTTC. V and J are TRBV2 and TRBJ2-7; TRBD2 might be the D (6 bases). This CDR3 region has 14 residues. Germline loops: CDR1 SNHLY, CDR2 FYNNEI. The V and J ends lost 5 bases and 4 bases respectively, with 15 bases between them.

In this sample, this clonotype turned up a few times. This chain links TRBV4-1 with TRBJ1-1, with 8 bases aligning to TRBD1. There are 15 residues in the CDR3. V trimming: 0 bases; J trimming: 6 bases; junction bases outside the gene matches: 6. CDR1 is MGHRA, CDR2 YSYEKL, per germline. CDR3 DNA: TGCGCCAGCAGCCAAGAACCGACAGGGGTCGCTGAAGCTTTCTTT. Translating gives CASSQEPTGVAEAFF.

V is TRBV19 and J is TRBJ1-2; possible D gene TRBD1, 6 bases. Trimming cost V 3 bases and J 3 bases, with 11 bases left between them. The CDR3 spans 14 residues. The germline CDR1 and CDR2 sequences are LNHDA and SQIVND (reference sequence). CDR3 amino acids: CASSMSWTDYGYTF. The CDR3, as DNA: TGTGCCAGTAGTATGTCCTGGACAGACTATGGCTACACCTTC.

This clonotype was found once. This chain uses TRBV28 with TRBJ2-1; tentatively, D is TRBD2 (6 bases). The germline V gene has CDR1 MDHEN and CDR2 SYDVKM. Trimming left V 6 bases short and J 2 bases short, with 17 bases between. CDR3 size: 16 residues. The CDR3 DNA follows: TGTGCCAGCAGGATCACCGCCCGGGGGACCTACAATGAGCAGTTCTTC. This sequence encodes CASRITARGTYNEQFF.

V is TRBV19 and J is TRBJ2-3, with TRBD1 matching over 7 bases. Germline CDR1 reads LNHDA; CDR2 reads SQIVND (reference sequence). CDR3 size: 15 residues. CDR3: CAERTRDRVPDTQYF. CDR3 DNA: TGTGCTGAGAGGACGAGAGACAGGGTCCCAGATACGCAGTATTTT.

CDR3 protein: CASSFRDSHVYEQYF. CDR3 bases: TGTGCCAGCAGCTTCCGGGACAGTCATGTCTACGAGCAGTACTTC. This chain joins TRBV5-5 and TRBJ2-7, with 7 bases lining up with TRBD1. The germline gives CDR1 SGHKS, CDR2 YYEKEE (reference sequence). The length of the CDR3 is 15 residues. V trimming: 2 bases; J trimming: 3 bases; junction bases outside the gene matches: 8.